This T cell receptor (beta chain) comes out of a study of identifying expanded T cells in peripheral blood. The CDR3 has 15 amino acids. Germline V gene lookup returns CDR1 LGHNA and CDR2 YSLEER. Broader study findings: Approximately two-week clone count variance significantly increased as total template count grew.

The table lists this clone with a few counts. The antigen remains unidentified. An end of the junction differs from the germline gene, which may be a read error. Healthy donors had no documented immune events, such as infections, while sampled. Produced via immunoSEQ multiplex PCR; TCRdb's table is partial and in-frame only. In the table there are 120,000 or so clones, roughly 82% of which are singletons. The sequence came from a person aged 18 to 75 in good health. This rearrangement joins TRBV4-3 to TRBJ1-2, with 7 positions matching TRBD1. Sequenced input: blood. CDR3 sequence reads: CASSKDREFNYGYTF. The CDR3 DNA sequence: TGCGCCAGCAGCAAAGACAGGGAATTTAACTATGGCTACACCTTC.